One sample yielded the 31 T cell receptor beta chains listed below, sequenced in a study of blood T cell repertoires in COVID-19 (TCRdb year 2020). Library preparation employed the immunoSEQ multiplex PCR assay. As stored in TCRdb, this immuneACCESS dataset retains in-frame rearrangements with V and J assigned. A fraction of the clones does not appear; measured against another copy, unresolved V genes explain less than half of the discrepancy, and the remainder lacks a known reason. This sample is represented by fewer than 350,000 clones; around 81% of them were singletons. 2.5% to 3% of the sample is taken by the ten largest. The sample taken for sequencing was peripheral blood. Source of these receptors: a woman aged 60-75 years with active or convalescent COVID-19.

The gene calls are TRBV30 and TRBJ1-3; no firm D call. The V end lost 5 bases, the J end lost 4 bases, and 15 bases lay between the germline ends. This CDR3 has 14 residues. CDR1 and CDR2 (germline): GTSNPN, SVGIG (reference sequence). CDR3 DNA: TGTGCCTGGGCCCGGAGCGCGGGAGGAAACACCATATATTTT. This sequence encodes CAWARSAGGNTIYF.

This clone was detected once. The chain has TRBV27 and TRBJ2-5; no definite D call. This CDR3 contains 12 residues. Germline V gene sequence: CDR1 MNHEY, CDR2 SMNVEV (reference sequence). V was pared by 6 bases and J by 0 bases, with 5 bases between. This CDR3 reads CASRSYQETQYF. In DNA, the CDR3 is TGTGCCAGCAGATCTTACCAAGAGACCCAGTACTTC.

The chain combines TRBV3-1 (or the pseudogene TRBV3-2) with TRBJ2-3; 8 nucleotides match TRBD2. This CDR3 spans 17 amino acids. Germline V CDR1 and CDR2: LGHDT, YNNKEL (reference sequence). Losses at the gene ends were 2 bases for V and 5 bases for J; bases not matched to a gene: 12. The CDR3 sequence: CASSQIPTGGAEDTQYF. The CDR3 nucleotides are TGTGCCAGCAGCCAAATTCCGACCGGGGGGGCGGAAGATACGCAGTATTTT.

The chain employs TRBV7-6 and TRBJ1-3; 9 nucleotides align to TRBD1. The germline CDR1 and CDR2 sequences are SGHVS and FNYEAQ. CDR3 length: 16 amino acids. With 6 bases clipped from V and 0 bases from J, the junction kept 6 bases outside the gene matches. CDR3 region: CASSPGQGVSGNTIYF. Written as DNA, the CDR3 is TGTGCCAGCAGTCCGGGACAGGGAGTCTCTGGAAACACCATATATTTT.

The chain employs TRBV9 and TRBJ1-5; 9 bases map to TRBD1. There are 15 residues in the CDR3. V dropped 4 bases and J dropped 6; count of bases not matched to a gene: 8. Looked up from germline, CDR1 is SGDLS and CDR2 is YYNGEE. CDR3 in DNA: TGTGCCAGCAGCCCAGGAGACAGGGGGGGTCAGCCCCAGCATTTT. Protein product: CASSPGDRGGQPQHF.

The chain uses TRBV6-2 or TRBV6-3 and TRBJ2-3; D remains ambiguous. Germline V gene data show CDR1 as MNHEY and CDR2 as SVGEGT. The V and J ends lost 0 bases and 3 bases respectively, with 7 bases between them. This CDR3 region has 14 residues. DNA for the CDR3: TGTGCCAGCAGTTACTCAACCGGGACAGATACGCAGTATTTT. Amino acids: CASSYSTGTDTQYF.

V gene TRBV7-9 combines with J gene TRBJ2-1; perhaps TRBD2 as D (6 bases). This CDR3 is 14 amino acids long. The V end lost 1 base, the J end lost 6 bases, and 10 bases lay between the germline ends. CDR1 is SEHNR, CDR2 FQNEAQ, per germline (reference sequence). The CDR3 loop is CASSLGGTSNEQFF. The CDR3 region has the DNA TGTGCCAGCAGCTTAGGCGGGACCTCCAATGAGCAGTTCTTC.

The chain uses TRBV6-5 and TRBJ1-6; possible D gene TRBD1, 6 bases. This CDR3 comprises 13 residues. Germline CDR1 and CDR2: MNHEY and SVGAGI. V was trimmed by 8 bases and J by 7 bases, leaving 12 bases between them. The CDR3: CASARGGNSPLHF. CDR3 sequence (DNA): TGTGCCAGCGCAAGGGGGGGAAATTCACCCCTCCACTTT.

The V and J genes are TRBV11-2 and TRBJ2-7, with D perhaps TRBD2 (6 bases). The CDR3 has 14 residues. V shed 2 bases and J shed 5 bases, with 13 bases lying between them. Germline V gene sequence: CDR1 SGHAT, CDR2 FQNNGV. As DNA, the CDR3 is TGTGCCAGCAGCTTAAGCGGAGGGAGGCACGAGCAGTACTTC. Protein sequence: CASSLSGGRHEQYF.

V and J are TRBV5-8 and TRBJ1-2; no clear D. Germline loops: CDR1 SGHTS, CDR2 YDEGEE. V lost 9 bases and J lost 4, with 10 bases in between. The CDR3 consists of 11 residues. The CDR3 DNA reads as TGTGCCATCTCTCTTTTCTATGGCTACACCTTC. Translating it yields CAISLFYGYTF.

V gene TRBV3-1 (or the pseudogene TRBV3-2) combines with J gene TRBJ2-1, with 8 positions matching TRBD2. Germline V gives CDR1 LGHDT, CDR2 YNNKEL (reference sequence). This CDR3 is 16 amino acids long. The V gene end was trimmed by 4 bases and the J gene end by 5 bases; junction bases not matched to a gene: 10. CDR3 nucleotides: TGTGCCAGCAGCCCCATCTTAGGGCGGGGGGACAATGAGCAGTTCTTC. This sequence encodes CASSPILGRGDNEQFF.

This clone showed up just a few times. The chain joins TRBV19 to TRBJ2-3; D may be TRBD2 (6 bases). V was clipped by 6 bases and J by 3 bases, with 16 bases between them. The CDR3 contains 15 residues. The germline gives CDR1 LNHDA, CDR2 SQIVND (reference sequence). This CDR3 is CASSRRVGGTDTQYF. The CDR3 nucleotides read TGTGCCAGTAGCAGACGGGTAGGAGGGACAGATACGCAGTATTTT.

This chain uses TRBV11-2 with TRBJ2-7; D ambiguous. Deletions cut 5 bases from V and 2 bases from J, with 4 bases between. CDR3 length: 11 residues. From germline, CDR1 is SGHAT and CDR2 FQNNGV. The CDR3 reads CASSAAYEQYF. The CDR3 coding sequence is TGTGCCAGCAGCGCAGCCTACGAGCAGTACTTC.

J is TRBJ2-7 and V is TRBV7-8; 10 nucleotides agree with TRBD2. With V trimmed by 1 base and J by 0 bases, 6 bases remained unmatched. The CDR3 totals 17 residues. Per the germline V gene, CDR1 is SGHVS and CDR2 is FQNEAQ. CDR3 loop: CASSLGSGGAVSYEQYF. In nucleotides, the CDR3 is TGTGCCAGCAGCTTAGGGAGCGGGGGGGCAGTCTCCTACGAGCAGTACTTC.

The V and J genes are TRBV6-2 or TRBV6-3 and TRBJ2-7; D is perhaps TRBD1 (6 bases). The germline V gene has CDR1 MNHEY and CDR2 SVGEGT. The germline V and J ends were trimmed by 2 bases and 3 bases, with 14 bases remaining between them. CDR3 length: 15 residues. The CDR3, as DNA: TGTGCCAGCAGTTACAATGATCAGGGGAGCTACGAGCAGTACTTC. Amino acids: CASSYNDQGSYEQYF.

The rearrangement uses TRBV14 and TRBJ1-6, with no clear D. Trimming shortened V by 2 bases and J by 10 bases, and 12 bases separated the two germline ends. This CDR3 has 14 amino acids. Germline CDR1 and CDR2: SGHDN and FVKESK. The CDR3 nucleotides are TGTGCCAGCAGCCAACTACGGTTCTCCTCACCCCTCCACTTT. Amino acids: CASSQLRFSSPLHF.

The chain is built from TRBV7-2 and TRBJ1-2, with a tentative D call TRBD1 (6 bases). Trimming removed 1 base at V and 4 bases at J, with 19 bases between. Germline CDR1 SGHTA, CDR2 FQGNSA. The CDR3 is 17 amino acids. CDR3 amino acids: CASSLEGGDPTLYGYTF. CDR3 nucleotides: TGTGCCAGCAGCTTAGAAGGGGGGGACCCTACCCTCTATGGCTACACCTTC.

The chain links TRBV9 to TRBJ2-5; 7 bases map to TRBD1. Per the germline V gene, CDR1 is SGDLS and CDR2 is YYNGEE. The CDR3 totals 13 residues. The ends lost 3 bases at V and 4 bases at J; junction bases unmatched: 3. CDR3 coding DNA: TGTGCCAGCAGCGCCAGGGACAGAGAGACCCAGTACTTC. Translated, it gives CASSARDRETQYF.

In its sample, this clone was seen many times. The genes are TRBV9 and TRBJ2-3, with TRBD2 matching 11 bases. Germline V CDR1 and CDR2: SGDLS, YYNGEE. This CDR3 has 17 residues. V dropped 0 bases and J dropped 2; count of bases not matched to a gene: 5. Here the CDR3 DNA reads TGTGCCAGCAGCGTAGATCTAGCGGGGGGAGCCACAGATACGCAGTATTTT. Protein sequence: CASSVDLAGGATDTQYF.

V is TRBV7-2 and J is TRBJ2-2; 7 bases fit TRBD2. Germline V CDR1 and CDR2: SGHTA, FQGNSA. With V trimmed by 4 bases and J by 0 bases, 5 bases remained unmatched. The CDR3 runs to 16 residues. The CDR3 sequence is CASSSHGGANTGELFF. In DNA, the CDR3 is TGTGCCAGCAGCTCCCATGGGGGGGCGAACACCGGGGAGCTGTTTTTT.

V is TRBV18 and J is TRBJ1-5, with D maybe TRBD1 (5 bases). Trimming cost V 3 bases and J 0 bases, with 15 bases left between them. CDR1 and CDR2 from the germline V gene are KGHSH and LQKENI. The CDR3 contains 17 residues. Written as DNA, the CDR3 is TGTGCCAGCTCACCGGGCGCGGGAGGGGATAGCAATCAGCCCCAGCATTTT. Translating gives CASSPGAGGDSNQPQHF.

The rearrangement uses TRBV19 and TRBJ2-5; D might be TRBD2 (5 bases). The V end lost 7 bases, the J end lost 5 bases, and 11 bases lay between the germline ends. This CDR3 contains 12 residues. CDR1 and CDR2 (germline): LNHDA, SQIVND (reference sequence). Here the CDR3 reads CASKGAAETQYF. For the CDR3, the DNA is TGTGCCAGTAAGGGAGCAGCCGAGACCCAGTACTTC.

V usage is TRBV27 and J usage is TRBJ1-5; D not certain. The germline V gene has CDR1 MNHEY and CDR2 SMNVEV (reference sequence). The CDR3 has 16 amino acids. The V end lost 5 bases, the J end lost 0 bases, and 14 bases lay between the germline ends. CDR3 residues: CASSPWALYSNQPQHF. The CDR3 DNA is TGTGCCAGCAGTCCCTGGGCCCTATATAGCAATCAGCCCCAGCATTTT.

The rearrangement links TRBV9 to TRBJ1-1; tentative D call: TRBD1 (6 bases). This CDR3 is 16 amino acids long. CDR1 and CDR2 from the germline V gene are SGDLS and YYNGEE. Between the trimmed V and J ends, which lost 0 bases and 4 bases, there was a span of 16 bases. The CDR3 loop is CASSVAGSRGPTEAFF. In DNA form, the CDR3 reads TGTGCCAGCAGCGTAGCTGGGAGCAGGGGTCCCACTGAAGCTTTCTTT.

The J gene is TRBJ2-7, the V gene TRBV4-2, with TRBD1 identical over 9 bases. The germline V gene encodes CDR1 LGHNA and CDR2 YNFKEQ. The length of the CDR3 is 15 residues. V lost 5 bases to trimming and J lost 0 bases; unmatched junction nucleotides: 5. In nucleotides, the CDR3 is TGTGCCAGCAGCGCTGGACAGGGGCCCTCCTACGAGCAGTACTTC. Residues: CASSAGQGPSYEQYF.

This sequence joins TRBV29-1 and TRBJ2-7; maybe TRBD2 (5 bases). Germline CDR1 is SQVTM and CDR2 is ANQGSEA. The CDR3 is made up of 12 amino acids. V lost 7 bases and J 7 bases, leaving 17 bases between the germline ends. The CDR3 DNA reads as TGCAGCGCCGGACCAGGACTGATGGAGCAGTACTTC. This codes for CSAGPGLMEQYF.

This rearrangement joins TRBV11-2 to TRBJ2-2, with TRBD1 as a possible D gene (6 bases). This CDR3 spans 16 amino acids. Trimming took 1 base from V and 2 from J, leaving 11 bases between them. In germline, CDR1 is SGHAT, CDR2 FQNNGV. This chain's CDR3 is CASSLVARGNTGELFF. The CDR3 nucleotides read TGTGCCAGCAGCTTAGTGGCCAGGGGAAACACCGGGGAGCTGTTTTTT.

Details on this clone: Sequence at one end of the junction differs from germline and may be a read error. Other DNA sequences in the same sample also yield this CDR3. The chain uses TRBV13 and TRBJ2-7, with D maybe TRBD2 (5 bases). The germline CDR1 and CDR2 sequences are PRHDT and FYEKMQ (reference sequence). CDR3 size: 14 residues. CDR3 in amino acids: CASSLGSGSYEQYF. CDR3 sequence (DNA): TGTGCCAGCAGCCTAGGGAGCGGCTCCTACGAGCAGTACTTC.

This clone appeared a few times. The chain uses TRBV7-9 and TRBJ2-7, with 12 bases that match TRBD1. This CDR3 spans 14 amino acids. With 5 bases clipped from V and 7 bases from J, the junction kept 6 bases outside the gene matches. CDR1 and CDR2 from the germline V gene are SEHNR and FQNEAQ (reference sequence). The CDR3 is CASSTGQGASEQYF. Written as DNA, the CDR3 is TGTGCCAGCAGCACGGGACAGGGGGCGAGTGAGCAGTACTTC.

This sequence joins TRBV5-3 and TRBJ2-7; 9 bases agree with TRBD2. TRBV5-3 is labeled an ORF, and its function is uncertain. The CDR3 extends over 16 amino acids. With 0 bases clipped from V and 3 bases from J, the junction kept 7 bases outside the gene matches. The CDR3 protein is CARSLAPSGVHYEQYF. The CDR3 coding sequence is TGTGCCAGAAGCTTGGCACCTAGCGGGGTACACTACGAGCAGTACTTC.

The V call is TRBV3-1 (or the pseudogene TRBV3-2), the J call TRBJ2-5; 8 bases are shared with TRBD2. V gave up 4 bases and J gave up 1 base; unmatched junction bases: 8. CDR1 and CDR2 from the germline V gene are LGHDT and YNNKEL (reference sequence). The CDR3 covers 16 residues. The CDR3 spells CASSPPASGGQETQYF. The CDR3 DNA sequence: TGTGCCAGCAGCCCCCCAGCGAGCGGGGGCCAAGAGACCCAGTACTTC.